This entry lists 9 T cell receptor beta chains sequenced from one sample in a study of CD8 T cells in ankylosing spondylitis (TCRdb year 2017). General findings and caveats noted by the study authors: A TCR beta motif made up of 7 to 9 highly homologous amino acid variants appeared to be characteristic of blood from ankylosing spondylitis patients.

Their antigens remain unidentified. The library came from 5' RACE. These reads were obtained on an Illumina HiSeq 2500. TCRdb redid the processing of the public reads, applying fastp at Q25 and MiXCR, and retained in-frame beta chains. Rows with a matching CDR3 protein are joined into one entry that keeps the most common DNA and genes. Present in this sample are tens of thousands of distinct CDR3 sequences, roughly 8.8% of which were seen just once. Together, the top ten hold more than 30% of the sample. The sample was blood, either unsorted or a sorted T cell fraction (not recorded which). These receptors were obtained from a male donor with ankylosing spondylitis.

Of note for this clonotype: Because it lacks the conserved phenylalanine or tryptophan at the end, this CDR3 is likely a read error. The CDR3 spells CASSHVFGHSYNEQFL. The CDR3 DNA sequence: TGTGCCAGCAGCCACGTTTTTGGACACTCCTACAATGAGCAGTTCCTC. The chain has TRBV3-1 and TRBJ2-1, with D perhaps TRBD1 (5 bases). Germline V gene lookup returns CDR1 LGHDT and CDR2 YNNKEL (reference sequence). The V gene lost 3 bases and the J gene lost 0 bases, with 12 bases spanning the gap. The CDR3 is made up of 16 amino acids.

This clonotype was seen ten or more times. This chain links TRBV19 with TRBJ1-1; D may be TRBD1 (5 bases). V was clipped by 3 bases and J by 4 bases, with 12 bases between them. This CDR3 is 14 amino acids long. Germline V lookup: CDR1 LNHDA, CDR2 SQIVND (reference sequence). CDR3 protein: CASSISVGPTEAFF. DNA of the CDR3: TGTGCCAGTAGTATTTCCGTGGGGCCCACTGAAGCTTTCTTT.

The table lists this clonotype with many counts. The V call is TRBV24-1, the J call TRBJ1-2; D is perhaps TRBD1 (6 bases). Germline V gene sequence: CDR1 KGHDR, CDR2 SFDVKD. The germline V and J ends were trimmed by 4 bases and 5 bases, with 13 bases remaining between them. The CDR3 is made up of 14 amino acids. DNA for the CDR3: TGTGCCACCAGTGACACCGGGACATCGTATGGCTACACCTTC. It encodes CATSDTGTSYGYTF.

CDR3 amino acids: CSARDYGEREDSSYNEQFF. The CDR3 DNA is TGCAGTGCTAGGGACTACGGAGAGCGGGAGGATAGCTCCTACAATGAGCAGTTCTTC. V is TRBV20-1 and J is TRBJ2-1, with 9 bases identical to TRBD2. The trim removed 3 bases at V and 0 bases at J, leaving 15 bases unmatched. The CDR3 is 19 residues long. The germline CDR1 and CDR2 sequences are DFQATT and SNEGSKA (reference sequence).

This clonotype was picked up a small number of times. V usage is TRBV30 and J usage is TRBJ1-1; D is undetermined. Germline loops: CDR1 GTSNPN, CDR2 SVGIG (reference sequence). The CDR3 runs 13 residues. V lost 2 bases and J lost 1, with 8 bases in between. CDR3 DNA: TGTGCCTGGAGTCTTGGAAGGAACACTGAAGCTTTCTTT. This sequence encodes CAWSLGRNTEAFF.

The CDR3 DNA follows: TGTGCCAGCAGCCCGGGTCTCGCAGATACGCAGTATTTT. It translates to CASSPGLADTQYF. The rearrangement joins TRBV5-6 to TRBJ2-3; no definite D call. Germline CDR1 is SGHDT and CDR2 is YYEEEE. Trimming shortened V by 4 bases and J by 4 bases, and 10 bases separated the two germline ends. The CDR3 totals 13 residues.

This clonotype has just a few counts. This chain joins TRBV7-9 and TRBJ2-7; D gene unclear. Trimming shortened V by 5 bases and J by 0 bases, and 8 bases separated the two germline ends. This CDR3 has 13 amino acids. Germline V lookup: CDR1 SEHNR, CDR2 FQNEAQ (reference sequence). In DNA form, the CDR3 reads TGTGCCAGCAGCGCGACCGCCTCCTACGAGCAGTACTTC. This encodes CASSATASYEQYF.

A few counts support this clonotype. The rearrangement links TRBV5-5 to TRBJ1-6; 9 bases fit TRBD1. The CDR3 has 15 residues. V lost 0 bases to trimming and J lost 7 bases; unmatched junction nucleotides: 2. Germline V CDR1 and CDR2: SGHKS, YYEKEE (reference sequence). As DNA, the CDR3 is TGTGCCAGCAGCTTGGGGGACAGGGTCAATTCACCCCTCCACTTT. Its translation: CASSLGDRVNSPLHF. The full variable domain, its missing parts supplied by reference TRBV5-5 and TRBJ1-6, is DAGVTQSPTHLIKTRGQQVTLRCSPISGHKSVSWYQQVLGQGPQFIFQYYEKEERGRGNFPDRFSARQFPNYSSELNVNALLLGDSALYLCASSLGDRVNSPLHFGNGTRLTVT.

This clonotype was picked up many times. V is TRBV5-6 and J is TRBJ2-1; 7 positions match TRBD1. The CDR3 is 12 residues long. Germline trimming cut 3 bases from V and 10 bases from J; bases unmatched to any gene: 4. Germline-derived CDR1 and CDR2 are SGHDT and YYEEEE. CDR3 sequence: CASSWTGREQFF. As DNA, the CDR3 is TGTGCCAGCAGCTGGACAGGTCGCGAGCAGTTCTTC.